The rows below give T cell receptor beta chains drawn from one sample of a study of neoadjuvant anti-PD-1 for oral cavity cancer. Only in-frame clones appear in the TCRdb table, and some are missing; sequencing was by immunoSEQ multiplex PCR. The sample consists of over 65,000 clones, about 86% of them appearing once. Sequences were derived from PBMCs, sampled after nivolumab (anti-PD-1) treatment. These receptors were taken from a person aged 35 to 85 with oral cavity squamous cell carcinoma. The CDR3 runs from the conserved cysteine through the conserved F or W. The order of the fields is D gene, V gene, J gene, clone size, CDR3 protein, CDR3 DNA. A D gene is named only where the DNA matches it firmly. Clone size is shown for a subset of rows, as once, few, many or a class of expanded clone.

NA	TRBV30	TRBJ1-5	once	CAWSLDRGLQPQHF	TGTGCCTGGTCCCTCGATAGAGGGTTGCAGCCCCAGCATTTT
NA	TRBV19	TRBJ1-4	NA	CASTPGAATNEKLFF	TGTGCCAGTACCCCAGGGGCAGCAACTAATGAAAAACTGTTTTTT
TRBD2	TRBV7-9	TRBJ2-1	NA	CASTTGTRADNEQFF	TGTGCCAGCACCACCGGGACTAGGGCTGACAATGAGCAGTTCTTC
TRBD2	TRBV4-1	TRBJ2-3	NA	CASSRGTSGTDTQYF	TGCGCCAGCAGCCGCGGGACTAGCGGCACAGATACGCAGTATTTT
NA	TRBV7-3	TRBJ2-1	NA	CASSPSPWRSTYNEQFF	TGTGCCAGCAGCCCATCCCCATGGCGTTCTACCTACAATGAGCAGTTCTTC
NA	TRBV20-1	TRBJ2-1	NA	CSAEGYNEQFF	TGCAGTGCGGAGGGGTACAATGAGCAGTTCTTC
NA	TRBV29-1	TRBJ1-2	NA	CSVGGGDYGYTF	TGCAGCGTCGGGGGGGGAGACTATGGCTACACCTTC
NA	TRBV28	TRBJ2-7	few	CASRAYMTSYEQYF	TGTGCCAGCAGAGCCTACATGACATCCTACGAGCAGTACTTC
TRBD2	TRBV5-4	TRBJ2-1	NA	CASSATLAGGPEQFF	TGTGCCAGCAGCGCCACACTAGCGGGGGGTCCTGAGCAGTTCTTC
NA	TRBV6-6	TRBJ1-1	NA	CASRKIRMNTEAFF	TGTGCCAGCAGGAAAATCAGAATGAACACTGAAGCTTTCTTT
TRBD1	TRBV5-6	TRBJ1-1	NA	CASSLTQGAAEAFF	TGTGCCAGCAGCTTGACTCAGGGGGCTGCTGAAGCTTTCTTT
NA	TRBV5-5	TRBJ2-5	NA	CASSRTGQETQYF	TGTGCCAGCAGTAGGACCGGGCAGGAGACCCAGTACTTC
NA	TRBV19	TRBJ2-7	NA	CASSINFGAQTYEQYF	TGTGCCAGTAGTATAAATTTCGGTGCACAAACCTACGAGCAGTACTTC
NA	TRBV9	TRBJ1-3	NA	CASSTQGPGNTIYF	TGTGCCAGCAGCACCCAGGGGCCTGGAAACACCATATATTTT
NA	TRBV11-2	TRBJ2-7	NA	CASSRPGGIYEQYF	TGTGCCAGCAGCCGTCCGGGGGGCATCTACGAGCAGTACTTC
NA	TRBV5-4	TRBJ2-2	few	CASSQGQSYTGELFF	TGTGCCAGCAGCCAAGGACAGAGCTACACCGGGGAGCTGTTTTTT